Presented here are 32 T cell receptor beta chains from one specimen sequenced in a study of blood T cell repertoires in COVID-19. TCRdb's table, derived via immunoSEQ multiplex PCR, lists solely in-frame clones and lacks some. The sample has a few hundred thousand clones, about nine tenths seen once. The sequencing sample was made of peripheral blood. The receptors derive from a young woman with COVID-19, enrolled during active disease.

The chain recombines TRBV19 with TRBJ2-3; D may be TRBD1 (6 bases). The V gene lost 5 bases and the J gene lost 0 bases, with 12 bases spanning the gap. The CDR3 sequence is 15 residues long. Germline CDR1 LNHDA, CDR2 SQIVND (reference sequence). The DNA for the CDR3 is TGTGCCAGTAGTGACAGGCCATATAGCACAGATACGCAGTATTTT. Residues: CASSDRPYSTDTQYF.

This clone occurred once. The V gene is TRBV5-1, the J gene TRBJ1-2; 12 bases line up with TRBD1. Per the germline V gene, CDR1 is SGHRS and CDR2 is YFSETQ. CDR3 length equals 15 residues. V shed 1 base and J 7 bases; nucleotides not matched to a gene: 5. The CDR3: CASSLRSGQGAGYTF. The CDR3 coding sequence is TGCGCCAGCAGCTTGCGGTCGGGACAGGGGGCTGGCTACACCTTC.

The V call is TRBV6-1, the J call TRBJ2-6; no definite D call. The V end was cut by 0 bases, the J end by 4 bases, with 10 bases between. CDR3 length: 16 amino acids. Germline CDR1 reads MNHNS; CDR2 reads SASEGT. The CDR3 nucleotides read TGTGCCAGCAGTGAAGCGCCGAGGCCCGGGGCCAACGTCCTGACTTTC. This codes for CASSEAPRPGANVLTF.

This chain links TRBV7-6 with TRBJ1-1; 8 bases are a match to TRBD1. Germline V gene sequence: CDR1 SGHVS, CDR2 FNYEAQ. The CDR3 has 18 residues. J lost 6 bases, V lost 1 base, and 16 bases had no gene match. The DNA of the CDR3 is TGTGCCAGCAGCTTAGACGCAGGGGGCGGCCGCGGGGTGGCTGAAGCTTTCTTT. Translated: CASSLDAGGGRGVAEAFF.

CDR3 sequence: CAWTTGDFYNSPLHF. The CDR3 DNA sequence: TGTGCCTGGACTACAGGGGATTTTTATAATTCACCCCTCCACTTT. The chain couples TRBV30 to TRBJ1-6, with 7 nucleotides matching TRBD1. The V and J ends lost 4 bases and 4 bases, in that order; junction bases with no gene match: 7. The germline V gene encodes CDR1 GTSNPN and CDR2 SVGIG (reference sequence). This CDR3 comprises 15 residues.

The chain recombines TRBV6-2 or TRBV6-3 with TRBJ1-2; tentatively, D is TRBD1 (6 bases). The CDR3 is 13 amino acids. Trimming pared 6 bases from V and 8 bases from J, leaving 16 bases between. Germline CDR1 is MNHEY and CDR2 is SVGEGT. CDR3 region: CASSLNRVGGYTF. CDR3 sequence (DNA): TGTGCCAGCAGCCTCAACAGGGTCGGGGGCTACACCTTC.

The chain has TRBV18 and TRBJ2-1; D is unresolved. Trimming took off 1 base at V and 6 bases at J, with 4 bases between the two ends. Germline V gene lookup returns CDR1 KGHSH and CDR2 LQKENI. This CDR3 spans 12 amino acids. CDR3 coding DNA: TGTGCCAGCTCACCACTATCCAATGAGCAGTTCTTC. Translating gives CASSPLSNEQFF.

The chain combines TRBV5-1 with TRBJ2-6; D is undetermined. The germline V and J ends were trimmed by 4 bases and 0 bases, with 8 bases remaining between them. Germline-derived CDR1 and CDR2 are SGHRS and YFSETQ. The CDR3 covers 15 residues. In DNA form, the CDR3 reads TGCGCCAGCAGCCCGGGTGGCTCTGGGGCCAACGTCCTGACTTTC. Protein sequence: CASSPGGSGANVLTF.

V is TRBV12-3 or TRBV12-4 and J is TRBJ2-1, with D unclear. This CDR3 contains 11 residues. V was pared by 3 bases and J by 13 bases, with 10 bases between. CDR3 protein: CASSFGGPQFF. The CDR3 region has the DNA TGTGCCAGCAGTTTTGGTGGGCCCCAGTTCTTC.

This sequence joins TRBV4-1 and TRBJ2-5; the match to TRBD1 covers 8 bases. The V segment lost 1 base and the J segment 5 bases; nucleotides outside the gene matches: 12. CDR1 is MGHRA, CDR2 YSYEKL, per germline. The CDR3 contains 17 residues. The CDR3 DNA sequence: TGCGCCAGCAGCCAAGGAGGGTTAGGACAGGGTATGGAGACCCAGTACTTC. It specifies CASSQGGLGQGMETQYF.

This clone was recorded once. This chain links TRBV5-1 with TRBJ1-5; TRBD1 matches at 11 bases. CDR1 SGHRS and CDR2 YFSETQ come from the germline V gene. The CDR3 is 17 amino acids. V lost 4 bases, J lost 6 bases, and 12 bases stayed unmatched. Written as DNA, the CDR3 is TGCGCCAGCAGCCCCGGGACAGGGGGGTGGATTGGTCAGCCCCAGCATTTT. This encodes CASSPGTGGWIGQPQHF.

This clone has just one count. This chain connects TRBV3-1 (or the pseudogene TRBV3-2) to TRBJ2-2; TRBD2 matches at 11 bases. The germline V gene encodes CDR1 LGHDT and CDR2 YNNKEL (reference sequence). The CDR3 runs to 15 residues. V shed 4 bases, J shed 8 bases, and the junction held 6 bases outside the gene matches. CDR3 DNA sequence: TGTGCCAGCAGCCCTAGCGGGGGGCCAATGGGGGAGCTGTTTTTT. Translation gives CASSPSGGPMGELFF.

This chain uses TRBV25-1 with TRBJ2-5, with TRBD2 matching 7 bases. CDR3 length equals 16 residues. In germline, CDR1 is MGHDK, CDR2 SYGVNS. Trimming removed 1 base from V and 2 bases from J; junction bases left unmatched: 7. The CDR3: CASSEFGGRGQETQYF. The CDR3 DNA follows: TGTGCCAGCAGTGAATTCGGAGGGAGGGGACAAGAGACCCAGTACTTC.

V usage is TRBV19 and J usage is TRBJ1-1; no definite D call. The CDR3 is 14 amino acids. Deletions cut 5 bases from V and 2 bases from J, with 12 bases between. CDR1 LNHDA and CDR2 SQIVND come from the germline V gene (reference sequence). The CDR3 DNA follows: TGTGCCAGTAGTGTACAACAGTTTAACACTGAAGCTTTCTTT. It specifies CASSVQQFNTEAFF.

The gene calls are TRBV19 and TRBJ1-2; weak D call: TRBD1 (5 bases). The CDR3 extends over 13 amino acids. V lost 3 bases, J lost 8 bases, and 13 bases lay in between. In germline, CDR1 is LNHDA, CDR2 SQIVND (reference sequence). The CDR3 sequence: CASSIGQGRGYTF. CDR3 nucleotide sequence: TGTGCCAGTAGTATCGGCCAGGGTAGGGGCTACACCTTC.

The rearrangement uses TRBV9 and TRBJ2-7; maybe TRBD1 (5 bases). Trimming removed 3 bases at V and 3 bases at J, with 16 bases between. Germline CDR1 reads SGDLS; CDR2 reads YYNGEE. The CDR3 totals 15 residues. The CDR3 bases are TGTGCCAGCAGCGCGTCGACAGCGTTTATCTACGAGCAGTACTTC. This sequence encodes CASSASTAFIYEQYF.

This chain connects TRBV11-3 to TRBJ1-2; D call uncertain. The germline V gene encodes CDR1 SGHNT and CDR2 YENEEA. This CDR3 is 14 amino acids long. The V gene lost 5 bases and the J gene lost 8 bases, with 18 bases spanning the gap. DNA of the CDR3: TGTGCCAGCAGCCAAGGTCGGGGATTGGGCGGCTACACCTTC. Protein product: CASSQGRGLGGYTF.

CDR3 bases: TGTGCCAGCAGTGAAGCGGGCAGCACTCTTTACAATGAGCAGTTCTTC. It codes for CASSEAGSTLYNEQFF. The chain couples TRBV6-1 to TRBJ2-1; D ambiguous. The CDR3 sequence is 16 residues long. CDR1 is MNHNS, CDR2 SASEGT, per germline. Trimming removed 0 bases from V and 4 bases from J, with 13 bases in between.

The chain recombines TRBV5-6 with TRBJ2-3, with 9 bases lining up with TRBD1. With 0 bases clipped from V and 7 bases from J, the junction kept 12 bases outside the gene matches. The CDR3 is made up of 17 amino acids. CDR1 SGHDT and CDR2 YYEEEE come from the germline V gene. The CDR3 is CASSLGGQGFLSNTQYF. Written as DNA, the CDR3 is TGTGCCAGCAGCTTGGGGGGACAGGGCTTCTTATCAAATACGCAGTATTTT.

This clone was counted a single time. The chain employs TRBV19 and TRBJ1-5; 8 positions match TRBD1. The CDR3 length is 14 residues. Germline V lookup: CDR1 LNHDA, CDR2 SQIVND (reference sequence). J gave up 3 bases and V 3 bases, and 1 base lay outside the gene matches. The CDR3 reads CASSMGQVNQPQHF. CDR3 in DNA: TGTGCCAGTAGTATGGGACAGGTCAATCAGCCCCAGCATTTT.

This sequence joins TRBV10-3 and TRBJ2-1, with 14 bases matching TRBD2. The trim removed 6 bases at V and 8 bases at J, leaving 9 bases unmatched. Germline-derived CDR1 and CDR2 are ENHRY and SYGVKD. This CDR3 contains 16 residues. The DNA for the CDR3 is TGTGCCATCAGGCCTCGGACTAGCGGGGGGATGCATGAGCAGTTCTTC. This gives the protein CAIRPRTSGGMHEQFF.

The chain carries TRBV18 and TRBJ1-2, with 7 nucleotides matching TRBD1. The germline CDR1 and CDR2 sequences are KGHSH and LQKENI. Losses at the gene ends were 5 bases for V and 3 bases for J; bases not matched to a gene: 3. The CDR3 runs 13 residues. CDR3 protein: CASSTGQDYGYTF. CDR3 sequence (DNA): TGTGCCAGCTCAACCGGACAGGACTATGGCTACACCTTC.

This clone was recorded once. This sequence joins TRBV5-8 and TRBJ2-7, with 8 positions matching TRBD2. The junction had 2 bases not matched to a gene; V was cut back by 0 bases and J by 3 bases. This CDR3 comprises 14 residues. The germline CDR1 and CDR2 sequences are SGHTS and YDEGEE. The CDR3 sequence: CASSLALAGYEQYF. The CDR3 nucleotides read TGTGCCAGCAGCTTGGCCCTAGCGGGCTACGAGCAGTACTTC.

The chain links TRBV9 to TRBJ2-7; D is possibly TRBD2 (7 bases). The length of the CDR3 is 16 residues. V gave up 4 bases and J gave up 6 bases, with 23 bases separating them. Germline-derived CDR1 and CDR2 are SGDLS and YYNGEE. The CDR3: CASSQSPGGPEIEQYF. DNA of the CDR3: TGTGCCAGCAGCCAATCCCCGGGGGGCCCTGAGATCGAGCAGTACTTC.

The chain has TRBV11-2 and TRBJ1-6; D unresolved. CDR1 SGHAT and CDR2 FQNNGV come from the germline V gene. The CDR3 runs to 17 residues. V shed 1 base and J shed 4 bases, with 14 bases lying between them. Written as DNA, the CDR3 is TGTGCCAGCAGCTTAGGAAGTGGAGGAGCTTATAATTCACCCCTCCACTTT. It yields the protein CASSLGSGGAYNSPLHF.

This sequence joins TRBV15 and TRBJ2-1; the D gene is possibly TRBD2 (6 bases). Germline V gene lookup returns CDR1 LNHNV and CDR2 YYDKDF (reference sequence). V lost 0 bases to trimming and J lost 10 bases, with 10 bases between them. This CDR3 is 13 amino acids long. Here the CDR3 reads CATSRERLGEQFF. CDR3 bases: TGTGCCACCAGCAGAGAGAGACTAGGGGAGCAGTTCTTC.

J is TRBJ1-6 and V is TRBV3-1 (or the pseudogene TRBV3-2); 9 bases map to TRBD1. The V and J ends lost 6 bases and 4 bases, in that order; junction bases with no gene match: 13. The CDR3 has 18 amino acids. Germline V gives CDR1 LGHDT, CDR2 YNNKEL (reference sequence). The CDR3 protein is CASSTSRDRARYNSPLHF. DNA for the CDR3: TGTGCCAGCAGTACTTCTCGGGACAGGGCCAGATATAATTCACCCCTCCACTTT.

The chain links TRBV6-6 to TRBJ2-7; tentatively, D is TRBD1 (6 bases). V was trimmed by 5 bases and J by 3 bases, leaving 14 bases between them. This CDR3 comprises 14 residues. Germline CDR1 reads MNHNY; CDR2 reads SVGAGI (reference sequence). CDR3 nucleotide sequence: TGTGCCAGCAGTACAACAGGGTCAGGCTACGAGCAGTACGTC. Translating it yields CASSTTGSGYEQYV.

The chain carries TRBV7-2 and TRBJ2-1; 8 bases agree with TRBD1. There are 14 residues in the CDR3. From germline, CDR1 is SGHTA and CDR2 FQGNSA. The V gene end was trimmed by 5 bases and the J gene end by 5 bases; junction bases not matched to a gene: 5. The CDR3 is CASSQQGANNEQFF. For the CDR3, the DNA is TGTGCCAGCAGCCAGCAGGGGGCTAACAATGAGCAGTTCTTC. Full variable domain (missing parts from reference TRBV7-2 and TRBJ2-1): GAGVSQSPSNKVTEKGKDVELRCDPISGHTALYWYRQSLGQGLEFLIYFQGNSAPDKSGLPSDRFSAERTGGSVSTLTIQRTQQEDSAVYLCASSQQGANNEQFFGPGTRLTVL.

The chain combines TRBV28 with TRBJ1-2, with 7 bases identical to TRBD1. V shed 10 bases and J 1 base; nucleotides not matched to a gene: 9. Germline-derived CDR1 and CDR2 are MDHEN and SYDVKM. This CDR3 has 14 amino acids. The DNA of the CDR3 is TGTGCCACCCCAAAAACAGGGGATAACTATGGCTACACCTTC. It encodes CATPKTGDNYGYTF.

The V gene is TRBV3-1 (or the pseudogene TRBV3-2), the J gene TRBJ2-7, with unresolved D. Germline CDR1 is LGHDT and CDR2 is YNNKEL (reference sequence). Trimming took 5 bases from V and 3 from J, leaving 5 bases between them. The CDR3 sequence is 11 residues long. CDR3 bases: TGTGCCAGCAGCTTCCGCTACGAGCAGTACTTC. This encodes CASSFRYEQYF.

The chain links TRBV19 to TRBJ1-5; D gene ambiguous. Germline V lookup: CDR1 LNHDA, CDR2 SQIVND (reference sequence). The CDR3 loop spans 13 amino acids. V lost 7 bases and J 0 bases, leaving 7 bases between the germline ends. CDR3: CASMRYSNQPQHF. The CDR3 DNA reads TGTGCCAGTATGAGATATAGCAATCAGCCCCAGCATTTT.